Included here is one TCR beta chain sequence, with context. Its antigen is unidentified. This sample is drawn from a study of T cell responses to AZD1222 COVID-19 vaccine. CDR1 LNHDA and CDR2 SQIVND come from the germline V gene (reference sequence). Trimming stripped 5 bases from V and 3 bases from J, with 5 bases between. The CDR3 sequence is 12 residues long. Study results and caveats: Baseline serostatus was positive in only 5 to 7 AZD1222 recipients. Donors were mostly white British, more females; clonal diversity possibly underestimated.

Method: immunoSEQ multiplex PCR; TCRdb's copy keeps in-frame clones and lacks some. The sample has roughly 100,000 clones, 88% seen once. The source material was peripheral blood, sampled on day 0 of AZD1222 vaccination. This receptor was taken from an adult in good health. The V call is TRBV19, the J call TRBJ1-5; D unresolved. For the CDR3, the DNA is TGTGCCAGTAGTCGGAACAATCAGCCCCAGCATTTT. It yields the protein CASSRNNQPQHF.